This TCR beta chain was identified in a study of regulatory T cells in long-lasting Graves disease. Both iRepertoire HTBI primers and Arm-PCR of CDR3 regions were used to build the TCR beta libraries. MiXCR, applied by TCRdb to the multiplex PCR reads, yields one record per CDR3 protein. The sample yields 350,000 to 450,000 distinct CDR3 sequences, 15% to 20% seen once. The table lists this clonotype with a few counts. Regarding time point: newly diagnosed GD, antithyroid drugs for less than 3 months. The authors made the TCR library using RNA they extracted from PBMCs. Under American Thyroid Association guidelines, Graves' disease was diagnosed. The CDR3 is 19 amino acids. These same data were also listed under a study on T cells in Graves' hyperthyroidism and ophthalmopathy. That paper states: Researchers barred patients who had uncontrolled infection, other autoimmune disease, pregnancy or lactation.

The TCR comes from a middle-aged man with Graves disease. The chain has TRBV3-2 and TRBJ2-4; the D call TRBD1 from the table was never checked on the DNA. TRBV3-2 is marked as a pseudogene. The input for sequencing was peripheral blood mononuclear cells (PBMCs), taken at new diagnosis, from a patient treated with antithyroid drugs. The CDR3 DNA reads TGTGCCAGCAGCCTTGTTCCGGGACAGGGATTATTAGCCAAAAACATTCAGTACTTC. Protein product: CASSLVPGQGLLAKNIQYF.